Following are 14 T cell receptor beta chains from one sample sequenced in a study of blood T cell repertoires in COVID-19. Sequencing was performed with immunoSEQ multiplex PCR; in TCRdb, only in-frame clones are kept and a portion is missing. Of about 210,000 clones in the sample, 80% to 90% were seen once. The sequenced material came from peripheral blood. These receptors all stem from a man between 50 and 59 years old with active or convalescent COVID-19.

CDR3: CASSPEGQVFYEQYV. The CDR3 DNA reads as TGTGCCAGCAGCCCGGAAGGACAGGTATTCTACGAGCAGTACGTC. The chain is built from TRBV5-5 and TRBJ2-7; 7 positions match TRBD1. Germline assignment: CDR1 SGHKS and CDR2 YYEKEE (reference sequence). The CDR3 runs to 15 residues. V lost 4 bases and J lost 3; bases outside the gene matches: 10.

This clone was detected a few times. This sequence joins TRBV6-6 and TRBJ1-2; D not certain. CDR1 MNHNY and CDR2 SVGAGI come from the germline V gene (reference sequence). Between the trimmed V and J ends, which lost 7 bases and 8 bases, there was a span of 20 bases. The CDR3 is 14 residues long. CDR3 DNA: TGTGCCAGCAATACCCACGAGGTCCGACGGGGCTACACCTTC. Translated: CASNTHEVRRGYTF.

V and J are TRBV28 and TRBJ1-2; D is possibly TRBD1 (5 bases). The germline V and J ends were trimmed by 6 bases and 8 bases, with 19 bases remaining between them. The CDR3 is 14 residues long. Germline V CDR1 and CDR2: MDHEN, SYDVKM. The CDR3 spells CASSLPEGYGGYTF. DNA for the CDR3: TGTGCCAGCAGCCTTCCGGAGGGGTATGGGGGCTACACCTTC.

This clone was counted once. The chain employs TRBV19 and TRBJ2-1, with TRBD1 identical over 11 bases. Germline trimming cut 2 bases from V and 6 bases from J; bases unmatched to any gene: 3. CDR3 length: 15 amino acids. Germline V gene lookup returns CDR1 LNHDA and CDR2 SQIVND (reference sequence). The CDR3 spells CASSIPGQGANEQFF. CDR3 sequence (DNA): TGTGCCAGTAGTATACCTGGACAGGGGGCCAATGAGCAGTTCTTC.

This chain links TRBV5-1 with TRBJ2-5; D unresolved. The CDR3 is 12 amino acids. Per germline, CDR1 SGHRS and CDR2 YFSETQ. The V and J ends lost 0 bases and 5 bases respectively, with 5 bases between them. The CDR3 region has the DNA TGCGCCAGCAGCTTGGCCATGGAGACCCAGTACTTC. It specifies CASSLAMETQYF. Full variable domain (remainder filled in from reference TRBV5-1 and TRBJ2-5): KAGVTQTPRYLIKTRGQQVTLSCSPISGHRSVSWYQQTPGQGLQFLFEYFSETQRNKGNFPGRFSGRQFSNSRSEMNVSTLELGDSALYLCASSLAMETQYFGPGTRLLVL.

The chain has TRBV7-2 and TRBJ2-5; TRBD2 aligns across 9 bases. CDR1 and CDR2 from the germline V gene are SGHTA and FQGNSA. This CDR3 comprises 15 residues. The J segment lost 5 bases and the V segment lost 2 bases, leaving 6 bases of the junction unmatched. The CDR3 DNA reads TGTGCCAGCAGCTTAATGGCGGGGGGGCTTGAGACCCAGTACTTC. Protein sequence: CASSLMAGGLETQYF.

This clone was detected once. The chain has TRBV28 and TRBJ1-1; 9 bases map to TRBD1. Germline CDR1 MDHEN, CDR2 SYDVKM. Trimming at V came to 5 bases and at J to 4 bases, leaving 2 bases not matched to a gene. This CDR3 has 13 amino acids. CDR3 residues: CASSQQGATEAFF. The CDR3 nucleotides read TGTGCCAGCAGTCAACAGGGGGCCACTGAAGCTTTCTTT. The entire variable domain, with the rest obtained from reference TRBV28 and TRBJ1-1, is as follows: DVKVTQSSRYLVKRTGEKVFLECVQDMDHENMFWYRQDPGLGLRLIYFSYDVKMKEKGDIPEGYSVSREKKERFSLILESASTNQTSMYLCASSQQGATEAFFGQGTRLTVV.

The rearrangement uses TRBV5-1 and TRBJ2-5, with 7 bases matching TRBD2. CDR3 length equals 15 residues. Germline V gives CDR1 SGHRS, CDR2 YFSETQ. V gave up 3 bases and J gave up 0 bases; unmatched junction bases: 5. The CDR3 loop is CASSSEGGYQETQYF. In DNA form, the CDR3 reads TGCGCCAGCAGCTCGGAGGGAGGGTACCAAGAGACCCAGTACTTC.

This clone came up once. This chain connects TRBV6-2 or TRBV6-3 to TRBJ1-2; a possible D gene is TRBD1 (5 bases). The ends were cut back, 6 bases at V and 5 bases at J, with 13 bases in the middle. CDR3 length: 13 amino acids. CDR1 is MNHEY and CDR2 is SVGEGT in the germline V gene. The CDR3 is CASSPSGHYGYTF. The CDR3 DNA sequence: TGTGCCAGCAGCCCCTCTGGACATTATGGCTACACCTTC.

This clone was counted only a few times. The gene calls are TRBV6-6 and TRBJ1-1; 8 nucleotides line up with TRBD1. CDR3 length: 14 residues. The germline V gene encodes CDR1 MNHNY and CDR2 SVGAGI (reference sequence). V trimming: 5 bases; J trimming: 3 bases; junction bases outside the gene matches: 5. The CDR3: CASSPTGDYTEAFF. The CDR3 DNA follows: TGTGCCAGCAGTCCGACAGGGGACTACACTGAAGCTTTCTTT.

CDR3 residues: CASIEGQGNTEAFF. The DNA for the CDR3 is TGTGCCAGCATAGAGGGACAGGGGAACACTGAAGCTTTCTTT. The rearrangement uses TRBV6-5 and TRBJ1-1; 9 nucleotides line up with TRBD1. CDR3 size: 14 residues. The J segment lost 1 base and the V segment lost 7 bases, leaving 4 bases of the junction unmatched. Germline values: CDR1 MNHEY, CDR2 SVGAGI.

The genes are TRBV11-1 and TRBJ2-2, with no clear D. Germline-derived CDR1 and CDR2 are SGHAT and FQDESV (reference sequence). This CDR3 is 15 amino acids long. Trimming stripped 4 bases from V and 7 bases from J, with 16 bases between. The CDR3: CASSWHPAGGGELFF. The CDR3 region has the DNA TGTGCCAGCAGCTGGCACCCGGCCGGCGGCGGGGAGCTGTTTTTT.

V is TRBV5-1 and J is TRBJ2-3; no clear D. Germline CDR1 is SGHRS and CDR2 is YFSETQ. The CDR3 has 13 amino acids. Trimming cost V 5 bases and J 4 bases, with 11 bases left between them. Here the CDR3 DNA reads TGCGCCAGCAGTCTTAGCAGAGCAGATACGCAGTATTTT. This translates into CASSLSRADTQYF.

The V and J genes are TRBV21-1 and TRBJ2-2; the D segment call TRBD2 is taken from the table without a DNA check. TRBV21-1 is a listed pseudogene. This CDR3 region has 14 residues. The CDR3 is CASREGWWTGELFF. Here the CDR3 DNA reads TGTGCCAGCAGAGAGGGATGGTGGACCGGGGAGCTGTTTTTT.